This T cell receptor (beta chain) was documented in a study of regulatory T cells in long-lasting Graves disease (dated by TCRdb to the early 2020s). With respect to the entire study: Persistent Graves' disease was defined as antithyroid drug treatment for over 5 years with persistently positive TSH receptor autoantibodies. Patients with persistent Graves' disease were compared with patients with newly diagnosed Graves' disease using TCR sequencing and RNA sequencing of peripheral blood. The study took place in China and was registered as a clinical trial. TCR sequencing covered some 13 persistent and approximately 20 newly diagnosed Graves' disease patients, approximately 33 samples in total. Antithyroid drugs had been taken for around 9.8 years on average by persistent Graves' disease patients in the clinical cohort. The research as a whole found: The small sample size was acknowledged by the authors as a limitation that may reduce accuracy. Sequencing and analysis were limited to the TCR beta chain. The study examined only peripheral blood because the primary lesion, thyroid tissue, could not be accessed. A larger number of public clonotypes was shared among persistent patients (about 2,700) than among newly diagnosed patients (approximately 930). Persistent Graves' disease patients showed lower TCR Shannon entropy and fewer highly expanded clones than newly diagnosed patients, suggesting clonal expansion.

Library creation used multiplex PCR. Sequencer: Illumina HiSeq 4000. TCR beta libraries were built with iRepertoire HTBI primers and Arm-PCR amplification of CDR3 regions. PCR products were gel purified before sequencing. On the study's bioinformatics: A total of 60 to 80 TRBV and more than twelve TRBJ segments were identified across samples and were used for gene usage analysis of CDR3 amino acid clonotypes. COPE and FqMerger were used to merge the filtered high-quality paired reads into contigs. BLAST was used to align contigs to the IMGT TRBV, TRBD and TRBJ reference genes, and CDR3 was defined following IMGT. Highly expanded clones were defined as clonotypes with a frequency above 0.1%. Shannon entropy served as the measure of repertoire diversity, while the Gini coefficient captured V-J evenness. A clonotype was considered public if more than one individual shared it. TCRdb passed the public sequencing reads through fastp at Q25 and MiXCR, retaining productive beta sequences. When rows share a CDR3 protein, they turn into one entry using the most common DNA and genes. The V and J calls come from TCRdb's annotation, not from the publication. A total of roughly 500,000 distinct CDR3 sequences appear in this sample, about 20% of them only once. The ten largest clones add up to approximately 8% of the sample.

A single count supports this clonotype. Its antigen is not yet known. Base qualities were left out, and no much larger clone turns up one base away. One read gives only weak evidence. What the time point label conveys for this sample: persistent/refractory GD, antithyroid drugs over 5 years with positive TRAb. RNA was extracted from PBMCs in TRIzol for both TCR sequencing and RNA sequencing. The diagnosis of Graves' disease was made according to American Thyroid Association guidelines. The patients came from an endocrinology department in Xi'an, China. From each patient, about 9 milliliters of peripheral blood was collected into an EDTA anticoagulant tube. PBMCs were isolated by Ficoll Paque Plus density gradient separation without further T cell sorting. RNA quality was checked with an Agilent 2100 Bioanalyzer and agarose gel, and concentration with a NanoDrop 2000. Source: peripheral blood mononuclear cells (PBMCs), taken when the disease was refractory, from a patient treated with antithyroid drugs. The sequence was obtained from a female donor with Graves disease.

The CDR3 here reads CARRGLLASTQYF. DNA sequence: TGTGCCCGTCGCGGCCTCCTAGCTAGCACCCAGTATTTT. The sequence joins TRBV30 to TRBJ2-3; the D segment could be TRBD2, given 5 matching bases. From the germline V gene (reference sequence), CDR1 is GTSNPN and CDR2 is SVGIG. V and J lose 8 bases and 12 bases, and a span of 24 bases separates them. From cysteine to phenylalanine, the CDR3 is 13 amino acids long. Only the CDR3 DNA stays, 39 bases, in frame from base 1. When the CDR3 is completed using the reference TRBV30 and TRBJ2-3 genes on either side, the full variable domain is SQTIHQWPATLVQPVGSPLSLECTVEGTSNPNLYWYRQAAGRGLQLLFYSVGIGQISSEVPQNLSASRPQDRQFILSSKKLLLSDSGFYLCARRGLLASTQYFGPGTRLTVL.